This T cell receptor beta chain was captured by sequencing in a study of T cell responses to AZD1222 COVID-19 vaccine. The study, taken as a whole, reports: The peak T cell response came first, and repertoires were sampled only after it. Researchers report vaccine-associated CD4 TCRs spanning spike, with dominance at 160-218 and 743-854. Possibly, clonal diversity was underestimated; donors were largely white British and included more females.

The germline CDR1 and CDR2 sequences are MNHEY and SVGEGT. V was trimmed by 2 bases and J by 6 bases, leaving 8 bases between them. The CDR3 runs 12 residues. As regards this clone: Its specificity is not known.

Data came from immunoSEQ multiplex PCR; TCRdb stores just in-frame clones and leaves some out. The sample contains approximately 110,000 clones, about 85% of which appear only once. The receptor was isolated from an adult in good health. J is TRBJ2-7 and V is TRBV6-2 or TRBV6-3; D not certain. The material was peripheral blood, obtained on day 0 of AZD1222 vaccination. The chain's CDR3 is CASSYRALEQYF. As DNA, the CDR3 is TGTGCCAGCAGTTACAGGGCGCTCGAGCAGTACTTC.